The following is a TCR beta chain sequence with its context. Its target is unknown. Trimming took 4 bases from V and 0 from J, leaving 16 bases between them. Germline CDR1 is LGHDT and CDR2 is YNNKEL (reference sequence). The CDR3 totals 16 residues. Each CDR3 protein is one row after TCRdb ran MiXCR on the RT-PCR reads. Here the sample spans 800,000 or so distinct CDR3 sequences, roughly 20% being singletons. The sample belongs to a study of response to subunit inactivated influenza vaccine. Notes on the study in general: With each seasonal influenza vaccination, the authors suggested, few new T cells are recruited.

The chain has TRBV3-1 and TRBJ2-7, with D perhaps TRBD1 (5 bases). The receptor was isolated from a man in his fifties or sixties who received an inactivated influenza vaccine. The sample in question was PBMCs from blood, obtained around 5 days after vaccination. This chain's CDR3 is CASSRVPRGPSYEQYF. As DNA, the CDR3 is TGTGCCAGCAGCCGCGTACCAAGGGGCCCCTCCTACGAGCAGTACTTC.